Listed here are 25 T cell receptor beta chains from one sample, sequenced in a study of OX40 agonist ivuxolimab in advanced cancers. This table comes from immunoSEQ multiplex PCR, and its TCRdb copy is limited to in-frame clones, with some not included. The repertoire consists of around 80,000 clones, with about 84% occurring once and the leading ten covering roughly 0.41%. The material sequenced was CD4+ or CD8+ T cells sorted from blood, taken in a trial of the OX40 agonist ivuxolimab. Receptors were obtained from an adult with an advanced solid tumor such as melanoma, head and neck, liver or kidney cancer.

CDR3 protein: CASTKSPGQGGGYTF. In DNA, the CDR3 is TGTGCCAGCACAAAATCACCGGGACAGGGTGGCGGCTACACCTTC. V usage is TRBV6-6 and J usage is TRBJ1-2; 9 bases match TRBD1. The V gene end was trimmed by 7 bases and the J gene end by 8 bases; junction bases not matched to a gene: 14. The CDR3 consists of 15 residues. Looked up from germline, CDR1 is MNHNY and CDR2 is SVGAGI (reference sequence).

The J gene is TRBJ2-1, the V gene TRBV28; 10 nucleotides agree with TRBD1. CDR1 is MDHEN and CDR2 is SYDVKM in the germline V gene. CDR3 length: 15 residues. V was pared by 6 bases and J by 4 bases, with 6 bases of the junction left unmatched. In DNA form, the CDR3 reads TGTGCCAGCAGCCCTCCGGGACAGGGGTACAATGAGCAGTTCTTC. Its translation is CASSPPGQGYNEQFF.

This chain joins TRBV6-5 and TRBJ2-7; 7 bases map to TRBD2. Germline V CDR1 and CDR2: MNHEY, SVGAGI. The CDR3 runs to 15 residues. The trim removed 4 bases at V and 6 bases at J, leaving 12 bases unmatched. CDR3 nucleotide sequence: TGTGCCAGCAGTTCAAAATTCGCGGGAGTGGGCGAGCAGTACTTC. It codes for CASSSKFAGVGEQYF.

The chain links TRBV28 to TRBJ1-3, with D tentatively TRBD1 (5 bases). In germline, CDR1 is MDHEN, CDR2 SYDVKM. Trimming took 6 bases from V and 0 from J, leaving 15 bases between them. The CDR3 covers 16 residues. The CDR3 DNA reads as TGTGCCAGCAGCCCTCCCTTGGGGGACTCTGGAAACACCATATATTTT. It encodes CASSPPLGDSGNTIYF.

The genes are TRBV28 and TRBJ1-2; D is possibly TRBD1 (5 bases). In germline, CDR1 is MDHEN, CDR2 SYDVKM. Between the trimmed V and J ends, which lost 4 bases and 8 bases, there was a span of 8 bases. The CDR3 runs to 11 residues. The CDR3 DNA follows: TGTGCCAGCAGTTGGAGGGGCGGCTACACCTTC. This sequence encodes CASSWRGGYTF.

The chain couples TRBV7-8 to TRBJ2-1; D unclear. Between the trimmed V and J ends, which lost 2 bases and 2 bases, there was a span of 13 bases. This CDR3 spans 16 amino acids. Per germline, CDR1 SGHVS and CDR2 FQNEAQ. The CDR3 sequence is CASSLRGNSPYNEQFF. CDR3 sequence (DNA): TGTGCCAGCAGCTTACGTGGGAACTCTCCCTACAATGAGCAGTTCTTC.

This chain connects TRBV6-5 to TRBJ1-1; D call uncertain. CDR1 and CDR2 from the germline V gene are MNHEY and SVGAGI. This CDR3 comprises 14 residues. V lost 6 bases and J 3 bases, leaving 14 bases between the germline ends. The CDR3 region has the DNA TGTGCCAGCAGGGCACCCCAGAGGCACACTGAAGCTTTCTTT. Translated: CASRAPQRHTEAFF.

The chain couples TRBV15 to TRBJ2-3; TRBD1 or TRBD2 may be the D gene (5 bases each). Germline assignment: CDR1 LNHNV and CDR2 YYDKDF (reference sequence). CDR3 size: 14 residues. Trimming stripped 0 bases from V and 2 bases from J, with 6 bases between. DNA of the CDR3: TGTGCCACCAGCAGAGAGGGGGTCACAGATACGCAGTATTTT. Its protein is CATSREGVTDTQYF.

The chain employs TRBV7-6 and TRBJ1-1; D is unresolved. V was shortened by 4 bases and J by 2 bases, with 11 bases between the two germline ends. This CDR3 comprises 14 residues. The V gene's germline CDR1 is SGHVS and CDR2 FNYEAQ. CDR3 region: CASSSYGSNTEAFF. CDR3 DNA sequence: TGTGCCAGCAGCTCTTATGGGTCAAACACTGAAGCTTTCTTT.

This clone is a singleton in its sample. The chain is built from TRBV11-3 and TRBJ1-1; D call uncertain. Looked up from germline, CDR1 is SGHNT and CDR2 is YENEEA. Trimming took 5 bases from V and 3 from J, leaving 7 bases between them. This CDR3 spans 12 amino acids. The CDR3 protein is CASSRRDTEAFF. CDR3 nucleotide sequence: TGTGCCAGCAGCCGCCGGGACACTGAAGCTTTCTTT.

The genes are TRBV6-6 and TRBJ1-4, with TRBD1 matching 7 bases. Looked up from germline, CDR1 is MNHNY and CDR2 is SVGAGI (reference sequence). This CDR3 has 14 amino acids. The ends lost 0 bases at V and 7 bases at J; junction bases unmatched: 2. For the CDR3, the DNA is TGTGCCAGCAGTTACTCAGGGGGCGGTGAAAAACTGTTTTTT. Translating gives CASSYSGGGEKLFF.

The chain uses TRBV10-2 and TRBJ2-7, with D perhaps matching TRBD2 (5 bases). Trimming left V 6 bases short and J 1 base short, with 13 bases between. The CDR3 length is 14 residues. Germline assignment: CDR1 WSHSY and CDR2 SAAADI. The CDR3 is CASRYLAKSYEQYF. Written as DNA, the CDR3 is TGCGCCAGCAGGTATTTAGCGAAGTCCTACGAGCAGTACTTC.

In its sample, this clone was seen many times. V usage is TRBV21-1 and J usage is TRBJ2-1; TRBD2, the table's D call, was not compared with the DNA. TRBV21-1 is termed a pseudogene. The CDR3 is 10 residues long. The CDR3 protein is CASIMTQQFF. CDR3 sequence (DNA): TGTGCCAGCATAATGACTCAGCAGTTCTTC.

This clone has only a few counts. The rearrangement joins TRBV15 to TRBJ2-1; 8 bases are a match to TRBD2. V dropped 0 bases and J dropped 8; count of bases not matched to a gene: 6. The CDR3 contains 15 residues. Germline CDR1 LNHNV, CDR2 YYDKDF (reference sequence). In DNA, the CDR3 is TGTGCCACCAGCAGAGATCCGGGAGGGGCTGATGAGCAGTTCTTC. Protein sequence: CATSRDPGGADEQFF.

This chain uses TRBV6-5 with TRBJ2-2; TRBD2 might be the D (6 bases). Germline lookup yields CDR1 MNHEY and CDR2 SVGAGI. V was pared by 7 bases and J by 10 bases, with 16 bases between. This CDR3 is built from 13 residues. The CDR3 region has the DNA TGTGCCAGCACACCAAGGCGGGGCGCGGAGCTGTTTTTT. As protein: CASTPRRGAELFF.

The V and J genes are TRBV5-1 and TRBJ1-6; D is perhaps TRBD1 (5 bases). Trimming removed 2 bases from V and 7 bases from J, with 16 bases in between. Germline values: CDR1 SGHRS, CDR2 YFSETQ. The CDR3 runs 16 residues. The CDR3 region is CASSFGLGTENSPLHF. The CDR3 DNA reads as TGCGCCAGCAGCTTTGGCCTTGGGACGGAAAATTCACCCCTCCACTTT.

This sequence joins TRBV14 and TRBJ1-1; 7 positions match TRBD1. With 2 bases clipped from V and 5 bases from J, the junction kept 5 bases outside the gene matches. The length of the CDR3 is 14 residues. Looked up from germline, CDR1 is SGHDN and CDR2 is FVKESK. The CDR3 is CASSQQQGWTEAFF. The CDR3 nucleotides read TGTGCCAGCAGCCAACAACAGGGGTGGACTGAAGCTTTCTTT.

The chain recombines TRBV10-3 with TRBJ2-1, with 9 bases lining up with TRBD1. In germline, CDR1 is ENHRY, CDR2 SYGVKD. The CDR3 covers 14 residues. The junction had 8 bases not matched to a gene; V was cut back by 9 bases and J by 5 bases. The CDR3 sequence is CAMGRTGVNNEQFF. CDR3 nucleotides: TGTGCCATGGGCCGGACAGGGGTTAACAATGAGCAGTTCTTC.

The chain couples TRBV19 to TRBJ1-2; no firm D call. Trimming pared 5 bases from V and 5 bases from J, leaving 9 bases between. This CDR3 is built from 12 residues. The germline CDR1 and CDR2 sequences are LNHDA and SQIVND (reference sequence). CDR3 bases: TGTGCCAGTAGTTTCAACAAGTATGGCTACACCTTC. Its translation is CASSFNKYGYTF.

This chain joins TRBV5-1 and TRBJ2-5, with D tentatively TRBD2 (7 bases). The germline V and J ends were trimmed by 4 bases and 1 base, with 11 bases remaining between them. Looked up from germline, CDR1 is SGHRS and CDR2 is YFSETQ. This CDR3 comprises 14 residues. The CDR3 nucleotides read TGCGCCAGCAGCCCGGGGGGCGTCCAAGAGACCCAGTACTTC. It yields the protein CASSPGGVQETQYF.

The chain links TRBV5-1 to TRBJ2-7, with 9 bases aligning to TRBD2. V lost 5 bases, J lost 7 bases, and 4 bases stayed unmatched. Germline V gives CDR1 SGHRS, CDR2 YFSETQ. The CDR3 spans 12 residues. The CDR3, as DNA: TGCGCCAGCAGTATAGCGGGAGTAGAGCAGTACTTC. This codes for CASSIAGVEQYF.

This clone was seen only once. J is TRBJ2-5 and V is TRBV5-1; 8 bases fit TRBD1. V trimming: 4 bases; J trimming: 1 base; junction bases outside the gene matches: 3. This CDR3 has 14 residues. Looked up from germline, CDR1 is SGHRS and CDR2 is YFSETQ. The CDR3 reads CASSHGTGQETQYF. The CDR3 coding sequence is TGCGCCAGCAGCCATGGGACAGGCCAAGAGACCCAGTACTTC.

The V call is TRBV5-1, the J call TRBJ1-4, with D perhaps TRBD1 (6 bases). CDR1 is SGHRS and CDR2 is YFSETQ in the germline V gene. V lost 5 bases to trimming and J lost 11 bases, with 16 bases between them. The CDR3 spans 13 residues. CDR3 loop: CASRSGQGQKLFF. The DNA for the CDR3 is TGCGCCAGCAGGTCGGGGCAGGGGCAGAAACTGTTTTTT. Combining the CDR3 with reference TRBV5-1 and TRBJ1-4 gives the whole variable domain KAGVTQTPRYLIKTRGQQVTLSCSPISGHRSVSWYQQTPGQGLQFLFEYFSETQRNKGNFPGRFSGRQFSNSRSEMNVSTLELGDSALYLCASRSGQGQKLFFGSGTQLSVL.

This chain links TRBV15 with TRBJ2-7, with TRBD2 matching over 7 bases. The CDR3 loop spans 15 amino acids. The germline V gene encodes CDR1 LNHNV and CDR2 YYDKDF (reference sequence). The trim removed 0 bases at V and 0 bases at J, leaving 2 bases unmatched. The CDR3 DNA is TGTGCCACCAGCAGAGATCTAGCGGTCTCCTACGAGCAGTACTTC. Encoded protein: CATSRDLAVSYEQYF.

The chain is built from TRBV28 and TRBJ2-7; 8 positions agree with TRBD1. Germline values: CDR1 MDHEN, CDR2 SYDVKM. V shed 8 bases and J 2 bases; nucleotides not matched to a gene: 8. The CDR3 length is 14 residues. In DNA, the CDR3 is TGTGCCAGCCGCGGGACAGGAAAAACCTACGAGCAGTACGTC. Amino acid sequence: CASRGTGKTYEQYV.